This T cell receptor (beta chain) was retrieved from a study of blood T cell repertoires in COVID-19. At the level of the study: Acute and convalescent COVID-19 specimens originated in the United States, Italy and Spain.

This clone was recorded only once. Relative to the germline gene, one junction end is altered; a read error may explain this. CDR1 and CDR2 (germline): MNHNY, SVGAGI (reference sequence). This CDR3 comprises 14 residues. The Seattle patients joined while their infection was active and were tracked longitudinally afterward. Study processing details: Reference gene primer amplification gave estimated nucleated cell counts. The repertoire was sequenced with immunoSEQ multiplex PCR; TCRdb's copy has only in-frame clones and lacks some. V and J calls and clone size are given by that table; D and trimming were obtained from the DNA. The sample comprises roughly 70,000 clones, 65% to 85% of which are singletons, and around 14% rests with the top ten.

Sequencing was performed on peripheral blood. The rearrangement uses TRBV6-6 and TRBJ2-7; weak D call: TRBD2 (6 bases). The source is a man aged 55 to 70 with COVID-19, enrolled during active disease. The CDR3 is CASSYSGLTYGQYF. The CDR3 region has the DNA TGTGCCAGCAGTTACTCCGGACTAACCTACGGGCAGTACTTC.